This TCR beta chain derives from a study of blood T cell repertoires in COVID-19. TCRdb's copy holds only in-frame clones and misses some; the assay was immunoSEQ multiplex PCR. This sample yields about 500,000 clones, of which 70% to 90% are seen a single time; around 7.8% belongs to the top ten. CDR3 size: 14 residues. Trimming cost V 6 bases and J 5 bases; bases outside gene matches: 5. In germline, CDR1 is LGHNA, CDR2 YNFKEQ. This TCR was sampled from a woman between 50 and 59 years old with COVID-19, enrolled during active disease. This chain uses TRBV4-2 with TRBJ2-7; 12 bases align to TRBD2. The source material was peripheral blood. Here the CDR3 DNA reads TGTGCCAGCAGATCTAGCGGGGGGGCCAACGAGCAGTACTTC. Translating gives CASRSSGGANEQYF.